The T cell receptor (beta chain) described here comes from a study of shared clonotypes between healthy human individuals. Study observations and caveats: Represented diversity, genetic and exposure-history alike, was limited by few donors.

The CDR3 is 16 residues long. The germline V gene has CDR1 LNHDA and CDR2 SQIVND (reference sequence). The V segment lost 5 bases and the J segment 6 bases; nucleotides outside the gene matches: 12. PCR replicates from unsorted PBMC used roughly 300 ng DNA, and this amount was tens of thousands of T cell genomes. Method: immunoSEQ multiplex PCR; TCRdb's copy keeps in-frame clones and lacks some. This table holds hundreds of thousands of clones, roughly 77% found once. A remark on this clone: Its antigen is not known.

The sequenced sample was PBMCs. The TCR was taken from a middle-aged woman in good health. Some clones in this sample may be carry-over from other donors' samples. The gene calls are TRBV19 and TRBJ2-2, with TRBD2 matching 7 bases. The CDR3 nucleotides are TGTGCCAGTAGTCCCTTAGGGGCTAGCGGAGCCGGGGAGCTGTTTTTT. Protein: CASSPLGASGAGELFF.